A single sample is the source of the 5 T cell receptor beta chains below, sequenced in a study of T cells in localized non-small cell lung cancer. Data came from immunoSEQ multiplex PCR; TCRdb stores just in-frame clones and leaves some out. The repertoire holds 100,000 to 150,000 clones, with around 90% as singletons. The specimen was peripheral blood, collected before any cancer treatment. The receptors shown here come from a female donor at least 60 years old with stage I lung adenocarcinoma.

The chain couples TRBV2 to TRBJ2-3; a weak D match, TRBD1 (6 bases). This CDR3 spans 14 amino acids. CDR1 is SNHLY, CDR2 FYNNEI, per germline. V lost 7 bases to trimming and J lost 0 bases, with 11 bases between them. The chain's CDR3 is CASNRDMSTDTQYF. Written as DNA, the CDR3 is TGTGCCAGCAACCGGGACATGAGCACAGATACGCAGTATTTT.

V and J are TRBV6-1 and TRBJ1-1; D gene unclear. The germline V gene encodes CDR1 MNHNS and CDR2 SASEGT. The CDR3 is 14 residues long. V lost 2 bases to trimming and J lost 8 bases, with 15 bases between them. Here the CDR3 DNA reads TGTGCCAGCAGTGAACTCCCTCTACCCGGAGAAGCTTTCTTT. This sequence encodes CASSELPLPGEAFF.

V usage is TRBV9 and J usage is TRBJ2-7, with D perhaps assigned TRBD1 or TRBD2 (6 bases each). Trimming cost V 0 bases and J 6 bases, with 10 bases left between them. Germline CDR1 SGDLS, CDR2 YYNGEE. CDR3 length equals 13 residues. The CDR3 spells CASSVDGGGEQYF. In DNA form, the CDR3 reads TGTGCCAGCAGCGTAGACGGAGGGGGCGAGCAGTACTTC.

V usage is TRBV30 and J usage is TRBJ1-2; D may be TRBD1 (6 bases). Germline values: CDR1 GTSNPN, CDR2 SVGIG (reference sequence). The CDR3 runs to 15 residues. V lost 0 bases and J lost 6, with 17 bases in between. The CDR3 bases are TGTGCCTGGAGTGTATCCGACAGGAGGCTCAATGGCTACACCTTC. Translating gives CAWSVSDRRLNGYTF.

This sequence joins TRBV19 and TRBJ2-7; 8 nucleotides line up with TRBD2. Trimming took 3 bases from V and 7 from J; bases not matched to a gene: 8. Germline V CDR1 and CDR2: LNHDA, SQIVND (reference sequence). The CDR3 is made up of 14 amino acids. Written as DNA, the CDR3 is TGTGCCAGTAGTATCCCCGGGAGGGTATATGAGCAGTACTTC. Translation gives CASSIPGRVYEQYF.